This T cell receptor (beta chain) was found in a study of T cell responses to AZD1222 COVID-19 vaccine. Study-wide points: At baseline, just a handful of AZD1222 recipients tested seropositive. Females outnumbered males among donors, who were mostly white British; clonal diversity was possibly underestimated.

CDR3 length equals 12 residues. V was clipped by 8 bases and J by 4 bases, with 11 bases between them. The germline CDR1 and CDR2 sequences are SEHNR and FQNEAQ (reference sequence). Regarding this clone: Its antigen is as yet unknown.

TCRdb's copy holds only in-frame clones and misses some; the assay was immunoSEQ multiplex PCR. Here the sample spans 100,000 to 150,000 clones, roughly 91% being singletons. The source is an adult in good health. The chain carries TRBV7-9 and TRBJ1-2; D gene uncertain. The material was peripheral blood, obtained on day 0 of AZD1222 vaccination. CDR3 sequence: CASQPGVYGYTF. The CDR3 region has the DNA TGTGCCAGCCAGCCCGGAGTCTATGGCTACACCTTC.